The next 14 T cell receptor beta chains were all read from a single sample in a study of cytomegalovirus exposure and HLA in healthy donors. The PCR was carried out with 60 Vbeta primers and 13 Jbeta primers. Here immunoSEQ multiplex PCR was the method, and the copy in TCRdb shows in-frame clones only, minus some. Altogether approximately 110,000 clones are present, around 78% being singletons, with the ten largest covering 4% to 5.5%. Sequenced input: PBMCs. The receptors derive from a man aged 55 to 70 in good health and CMV-seropositive.

This rearrangement joins TRBV5-5 to TRBJ2-2, with TRBD1 matching 10 bases. Per the germline V gene, CDR1 is SGHKS and CDR2 is YYEKEE (reference sequence). The CDR3 is 15 amino acids. V gave up 5 bases and J gave up 0 bases; unmatched junction bases: 1. This chain's CDR3 is CASRGTGANTGELFF. The CDR3 DNA is TGTGCCAGCAGGGGGACAGGGGCGAACACCGGGGAGCTGTTTTTT.

This clone was counted only a few times. The CDR3 region has the DNA TGTGCCAGCAGCGTAGAGGGCAGAGGAGGGGAAACCATATATTTT. Protein product: CASSVEGRGGETIYF. The chain links TRBV9 to TRBJ1-3; D is possibly TRBD1 (5 bases). CDR1 is SGDLS, CDR2 YYNGEE, per germline. The CDR3 extends over 15 amino acids. Trimming left V 0 bases short and J 10 bases short, with 17 bases between.

The chain couples TRBV10-2 to TRBJ2-5; D is ambiguous. Trimming shortened V by 6 bases and J by 4 bases, and 9 bases separated the two germline ends. The germline V gene has CDR1 WSHSY and CDR2 SAAADI. The CDR3 is 12 amino acids. The CDR3 DNA follows: TGCGCCAGCAGGGATACAGTAGAGACCCAGTACTTC. Amino acids: CASRDTVETQYF.

J is TRBJ2-2 and V is TRBV9, with D possibly being TRBD1 (7 bases). The CDR3 is made up of 15 amino acids. CDR1 is SGDLS and CDR2 is YYNGEE in the germline V gene. Trimming cost V 4 bases and J 4 bases, with 14 bases left between them. The CDR3, as DNA: TGTGCCAGCAGCTTTGCGGGACAGCTCACCGGGGAGCTGTTTTTT. Translating gives CASSFAGQLTGELFF.

The rearrangement joins TRBV6-1 to TRBJ1-6; weak D call: TRBD1 (6 bases). The CDR3 spans 15 residues. CDR1 is MNHNS, CDR2 SASEGT, per germline. Trimming left V 8 bases short and J 4 bases short, with 15 bases between. The CDR3 nucleotides read TGTGCCAGCGCCAGGGGTGGAGTTTATAATTCACCCCTCCACTTT. Translating gives CASARGGVYNSPLHF.

The chain is built from TRBV9 and TRBJ2-7; maybe TRBD1 (5 bases). The germline V and J ends were trimmed by 0 bases and 1 base, with 8 bases remaining between them. The CDR3 contains 14 residues. The germline V gene encodes CDR1 SGDLS and CDR2 YYNGEE. DNA for the CDR3: TGTGCCAGCAGCGTAGAGGGGTGGTCCTACGAGCAGTACTTC. It specifies CASSVEGWSYEQYF.

A few counts support this clone. The chain employs TRBV7-3 and TRBJ2-1; 11 positions match TRBD2. CDR1 SGHTA and CDR2 FQGTGA come from the germline V gene. The CDR3 spans 16 residues. V gave up 5 bases and J gave up 10 bases; unmatched junction bases: 13. The CDR3 is CASSVLAGGSFSEQFF. The DNA for the CDR3 is TGTGCCAGCAGCGTGCTAGCGGGGGGTTCTTTTTCCGAGCAGTTCTTC. Full variable domain (missing parts from reference TRBV7-3 and TRBJ2-1): GAGVSQTPSNKVTEKGKYVELRCDPISGHTALYWYRQSLGQGPEFLIYFQGTGAADDSGLPNDRFFAVRPEGSVSTLKIQRTERGDSAVYLCASSVLAGGSFSEQFFGPGTRLTVL.

The chain couples TRBV6-1 to TRBJ2-4; D gene uncertain. CDR1 and CDR2 from the germline V gene are MNHNS and SASEGT. The CDR3 runs 13 residues. The V and J ends lost 8 bases and 0 bases respectively, with 8 bases between them. In DNA, the CDR3 is TGTGCCAGCGCGGCCTTAGCCAAAAACATTCAGTACTTC. Residues: CASAALAKNIQYF.

This clone was seen just once. The J gene is TRBJ2-1, the V gene TRBV18; D is possibly TRBD2 (5 bases). The length of the CDR3 is 14 residues. Per germline, CDR1 KGHSH and CDR2 LQKENI. Trimming pared 2 bases from V and 4 bases from J, leaving 9 bases between. CDR3: CASSPAGSYNEQFF. The CDR3 DNA reads TGTGCCAGCTCACCAGCGGGTTCTTACAATGAGCAGTTCTTC.

DNA for the CDR3: TGTGCCAGCAGTCGGGGCACAGATACGCAGTATTTT. Protein: CASSRGTDTQYF. The chain links TRBV6-5 to TRBJ2-3; no clear D. This CDR3 is built from 12 residues. Trimming stripped 5 bases from V and 1 base from J, with 4 bases between. Germline loops: CDR1 MNHEY, CDR2 SVGAGI.

This clone was seen many times. The chain has TRBV29-1 and TRBJ2-2; 7 nucleotides match TRBD1. Germline values: CDR1 SQVTM, CDR2 ANQGSEA. Trimming at V came to 5 bases and at J to 6 bases, leaving 6 bases not matched to a gene. The CDR3 spans 13 residues. The CDR3 here is CSVRSQGAGELFF. The CDR3 DNA follows: TGCAGCGTTCGTTCGCAGGGGGCCGGGGAGCTGTTTTTT.

The chain couples TRBV7-2 to TRBJ2-1; TRBD1 matches at 9 bases. The CDR3 length is 15 residues. Unmatched junction bases numbered 6, after V lost 4 bases and J lost 5 bases. CDR1 is SGHTA, CDR2 FQGNSA, per germline. The CDR3 sequence: CASSSGTGYDNEQFF. CDR3 sequence (DNA): TGTGCCAGCAGCTCCGGGACAGGGTACGACAATGAGCAGTTCTTC.

V is TRBV28 and J is TRBJ2-1; TRBD2 aligns across 14 bases. CDR1 and CDR2 (germline): MDHEN, SYDVKM. The length of the CDR3 is 20 residues. V lost 0 bases and J lost 11; bases outside the gene matches: 18. The CDR3 coding sequence is TGTGCCAGCAGTTTATGGGTTCAGGGGGCTTTGGGACTAGCGGGGGCGCAGCAGTTCTTC. Translation gives CASSLWVQGALGLAGAQQFF.

The V and J genes are TRBV28 and TRBJ2-3, with TRBD1 as a possible D gene (5 bases). Germline V gene data show CDR1 as MDHEN and CDR2 as SYDVKM. This CDR3 is 14 amino acids long. Trimming pared 2 bases from V and 6 bases from J, leaving 12 bases between. In nucleotides, the CDR3 is TGTGCCAGCAGTTTAGGGGCTGAATCGGATACGCAGTATTTT. Translated: CASSLGAESDTQYF.